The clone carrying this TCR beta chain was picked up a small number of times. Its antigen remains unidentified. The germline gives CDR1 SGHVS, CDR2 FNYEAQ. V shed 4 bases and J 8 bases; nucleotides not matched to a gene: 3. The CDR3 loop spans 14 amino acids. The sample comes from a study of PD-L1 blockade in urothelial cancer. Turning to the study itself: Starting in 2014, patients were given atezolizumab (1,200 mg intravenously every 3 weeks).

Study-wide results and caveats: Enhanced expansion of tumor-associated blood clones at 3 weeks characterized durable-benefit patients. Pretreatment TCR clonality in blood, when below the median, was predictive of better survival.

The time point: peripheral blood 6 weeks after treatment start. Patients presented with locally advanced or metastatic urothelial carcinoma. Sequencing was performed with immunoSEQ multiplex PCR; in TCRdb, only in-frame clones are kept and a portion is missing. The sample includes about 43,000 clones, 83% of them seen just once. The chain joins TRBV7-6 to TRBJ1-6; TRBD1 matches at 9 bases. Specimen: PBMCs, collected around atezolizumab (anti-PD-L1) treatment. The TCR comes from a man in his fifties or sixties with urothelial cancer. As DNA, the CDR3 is TGTGCCAGCAGCTCCAGGACAGGGGATTCACCCCTCCACTTT. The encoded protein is CASSSRTGDSPLHF.